These 3 T cell receptor beta chains came from one sample sequenced in a study of shared clonotypes between healthy human individuals. CD45RO-negative cells were positively selected for CCR7, leaving out terminally differentiated effector memory CD45RA+ cells. Only in-frame clones appear in the TCRdb table, and some are missing; sequencing was by immunoSEQ multiplex PCR. The sample consists of roughly 570,000 clones, 95% to 98% of them appearing once. Sequenced: naive CD8+ T cells sorted from blood. The source of these receptors is a man aged 25 to 40 in good health.

The V call is TRBV27, the J call TRBJ2-3, with TRBD1 as a possible D gene (6 bases). V was cut by 6 bases and J by 2 bases, with 15 bases left in between. Germline assignment: CDR1 MNHEY and CDR2 SMNVEV (reference sequence). The CDR3 has 15 amino acids. CDR3 DNA: TGTGCCAGCAGCTTTACAGGGTTTTTCACAGATACGCAGTATTTT. As protein: CASSFTGFFTDTQYF.

With respect to this clone: Other nucleotide sequences in the sample specify the same CDR3. The chain couples TRBV14 to TRBJ2-7, with D perhaps TRBD1 or TRBD2 (5 bases each). V was clipped by 0 bases and J by 2 bases, with 11 bases between them. The CDR3 is 15 residues long. Germline assignment: CDR1 SGHDN and CDR2 FVKESK. CDR3: CASSQDRGRTYEQYF. The CDR3 DNA reads as TGTGCCAGCAGCCAAGATCGGGGACGGACCTACGAGCAGTACTTC.

The rearrangement uses TRBV13 and TRBJ2-2; no reliable D call. CDR3 length: 15 amino acids. Per germline, CDR1 PRHDT and CDR2 FYEKMQ (reference sequence). Trimming took 8 bases from V and 6 from J, leaving 19 bases between them. The CDR3 sequence: CASRMQDETPGELFF. CDR3 DNA sequence: TGTGCCAGCCGCATGCAGGATGAGACTCCCGGGGAGCTGTTTTTT.